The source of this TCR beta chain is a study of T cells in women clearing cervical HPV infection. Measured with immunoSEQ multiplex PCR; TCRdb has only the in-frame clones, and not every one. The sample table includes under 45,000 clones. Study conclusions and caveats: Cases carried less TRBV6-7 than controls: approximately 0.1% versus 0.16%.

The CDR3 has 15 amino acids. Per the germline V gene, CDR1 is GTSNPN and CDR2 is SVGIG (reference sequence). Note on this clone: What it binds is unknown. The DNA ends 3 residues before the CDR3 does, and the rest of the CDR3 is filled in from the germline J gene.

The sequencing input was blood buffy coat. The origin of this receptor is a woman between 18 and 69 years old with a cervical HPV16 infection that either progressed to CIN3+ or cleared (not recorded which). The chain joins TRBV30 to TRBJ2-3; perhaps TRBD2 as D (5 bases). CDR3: CAWSAAYGEGQPQYF. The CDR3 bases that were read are TGTGCCTGGAGTGCCGCGTACGGGGAAGGTCAGCCG.